This T cell receptor beta chain was identified in a study of metastatic and nonmetastatic thyroid tumors. General observations from the study: Compared with benign nodules, malignant thyroid tumors were reported to have significantly higher TCR beta diversity in both blood and tumor.

Original analysis: A distant-metastasis classifier for papillary thyroid cancer was built using CDR3 differences across clinicopathological groups. TCRdb reprocessed the PCR reads using MiXCR. These V and J calls originate from TCRdb's pipeline instead of the authors' own analysis. The table lists 15,000 to 20,000 clones, around 22% of them singletons. The entire patient cohort was treatment-naive prior to thyroid surgery. The table lists this clone with many counts. As yet, its antigen is unknown. Deletions cut 6 bases from V and 1 base from J, with 10 bases between. This CDR3 comprises 14 residues. Germline assignment: CDR1 WSHSY and CDR2 SAAADI.

This sequence was found in a female donor with papillary thyroid cancer or a benign thyroid nodule (not recorded which). Some clones in this sample may be carry-over from other donors' samples. The specimen was adjacent normal tissue. The chain couples TRBV10-2 to TRBJ1-3; D perhaps matches TRBD1 (5 bases). CDR3 region: CASRGGTSGNTIYF. The CDR3 coding sequence is TGCGCCAGCAGGGGGGGGACTTCTGGAAACACCATATATTTT.